This T cell receptor beta chain was profiled in a study of CXCR3-negative and CXCR3-positive naive CD8 T cells. The TRB cDNA libraries were prepared by 5' RACE with UMI labels. TCRdb reprocessed the 5' RACE reads, keeping one entry per CDR3 protein, no DNA. The table gives roughly 130,000 distinct CDR3 sequences; the top ten clones make up 0.59% of it. Germline CDR1 is SGHDN and CDR2 is FVKESK. CDR3 size: 14 residues. Overall study results and limits: Similarly elevated diversity marked both naive subsets, with memory CD8+ cells showing far lower diversity. Naive CXCR3-positive cells had TRB CDR3s more hydrophobic than those of CXCR3-negative naive cells. Memory, not naive, CXCR3-negative and CXCR3-positive cells differed in TRBV-TRBJ usage.

A note on this clonotype: Its specificity is unknown.

Sequencing was done on a sample of naive CXCR3+ CD8+ T cells from blood. The subset is: CD45RO-CCR7+CD27+CD95- naive CD8+ T cells expressing CXCR3 (TNR3+). The chain employs TRBV14 and TRBJ2-5; checking the TCRdb D call of TRBD1 is not possible without DNA. The clonotype originates from a human donor in good health. Some clones in this sample may be carry-over from other donors' samples. CDR3 amino acids: CASSQLTGSETQYF.